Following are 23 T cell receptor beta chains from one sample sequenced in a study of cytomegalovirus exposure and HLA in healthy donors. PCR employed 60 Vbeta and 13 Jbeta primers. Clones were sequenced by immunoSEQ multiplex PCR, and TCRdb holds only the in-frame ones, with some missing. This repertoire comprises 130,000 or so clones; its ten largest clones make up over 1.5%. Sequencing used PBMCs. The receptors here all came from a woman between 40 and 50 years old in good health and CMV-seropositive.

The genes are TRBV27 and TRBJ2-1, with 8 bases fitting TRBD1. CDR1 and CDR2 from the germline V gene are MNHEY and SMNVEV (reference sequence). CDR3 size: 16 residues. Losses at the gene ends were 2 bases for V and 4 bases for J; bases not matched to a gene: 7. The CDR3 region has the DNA TGTGCCAGCAGTTTAGGAATAGGACAGGGATACAATGAGCAGTTCTTC. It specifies CASSLGIGQGYNEQFF.

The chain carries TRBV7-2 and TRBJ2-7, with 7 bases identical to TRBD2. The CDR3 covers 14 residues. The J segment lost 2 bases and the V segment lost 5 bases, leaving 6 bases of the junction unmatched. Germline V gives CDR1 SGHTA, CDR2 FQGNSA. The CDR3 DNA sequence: TGTGCCAGCAGCCTTGGGAGGGGTACCTACGAGCAGTACTTC. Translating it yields CASSLGRGTYEQYF. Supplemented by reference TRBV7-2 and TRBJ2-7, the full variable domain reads GAGVSQSPSNKVTEKGKDVELRCDPISGHTALYWYRQSLGQGLEFLIYFQGNSAPDKSGLPSDRFSAERTGGSVSTLTIQRTQQEDSAVYLCASSLGRGTYEQYFGPGTRLTVT.

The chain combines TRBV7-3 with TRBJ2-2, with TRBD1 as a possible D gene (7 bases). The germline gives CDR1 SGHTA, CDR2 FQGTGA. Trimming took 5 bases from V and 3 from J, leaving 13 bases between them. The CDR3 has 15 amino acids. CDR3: CASSPRRGDTGELFF. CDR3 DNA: TGTGCCAGCAGCCCCCGCAGGGGGGACACCGGGGAGCTGTTTTTT.

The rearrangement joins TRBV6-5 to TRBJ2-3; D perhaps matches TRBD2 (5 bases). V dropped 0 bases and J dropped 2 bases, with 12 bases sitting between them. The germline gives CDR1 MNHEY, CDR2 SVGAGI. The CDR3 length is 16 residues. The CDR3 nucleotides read TGTGCCAGCAGTTACTCGATTGAGGGATACACAGATACGCAGTATTTT. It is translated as CASSYSIEGYTDTQYF.

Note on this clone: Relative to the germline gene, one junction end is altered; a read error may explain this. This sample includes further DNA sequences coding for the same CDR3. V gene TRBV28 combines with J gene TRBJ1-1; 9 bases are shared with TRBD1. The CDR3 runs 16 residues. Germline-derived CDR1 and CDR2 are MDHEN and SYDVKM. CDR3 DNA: TGTGCCAGCAGTTCCTCCACAGGGGGCAGGAAGACTGAGGCTTTCTTT. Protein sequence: CASSSSTGGRKTEAFF.

CDR3 in DNA: TGTGCCAGCAGCTCGAGTTCCTACGAGCAGTACTTC. Protein sequence: CASSSSSYEQYF. The chain employs TRBV5-4 and TRBJ2-7; no clear D gene. This CDR3 spans 12 amino acids. Trimming took 3 bases from V and 1 from J, leaving 5 bases between them. Germline V lookup: CDR1 SGHNT, CDR2 YYREEE (reference sequence).

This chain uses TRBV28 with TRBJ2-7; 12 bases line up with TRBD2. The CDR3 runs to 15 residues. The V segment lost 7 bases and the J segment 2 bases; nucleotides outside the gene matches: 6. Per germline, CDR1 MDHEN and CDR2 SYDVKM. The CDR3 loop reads CASTPGLAGPYEQYF. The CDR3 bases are TGTGCCAGCACTCCCGGACTAGCGGGGCCCTACGAGCAGTACTTC.

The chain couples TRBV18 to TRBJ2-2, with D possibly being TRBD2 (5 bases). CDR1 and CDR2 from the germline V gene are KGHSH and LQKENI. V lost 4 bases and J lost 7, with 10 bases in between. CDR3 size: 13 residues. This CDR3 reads CASSLNEGGELFF. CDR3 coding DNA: TGTGCCAGCTCACTCAACGAGGGCGGGGAGCTGTTTTTT.

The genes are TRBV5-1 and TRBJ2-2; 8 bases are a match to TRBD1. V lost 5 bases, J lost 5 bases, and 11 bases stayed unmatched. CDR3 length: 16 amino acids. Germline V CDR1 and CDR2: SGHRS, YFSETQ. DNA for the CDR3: TGCGCCAGCAGTCTGCCGGGACAGGTGGGGACCGGGGAGCTGTTTTTT. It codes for CASSLPGQVGTGELFF.

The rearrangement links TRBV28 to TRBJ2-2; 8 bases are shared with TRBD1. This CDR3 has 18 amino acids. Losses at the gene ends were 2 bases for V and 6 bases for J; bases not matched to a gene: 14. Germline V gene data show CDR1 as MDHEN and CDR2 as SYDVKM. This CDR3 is CASSLIQTQGGKAGELFF. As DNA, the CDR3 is TGTGCCAGCAGTTTAATTCAAACACAGGGGGGAAAAGCCGGGGAGCTGTTTTTT.

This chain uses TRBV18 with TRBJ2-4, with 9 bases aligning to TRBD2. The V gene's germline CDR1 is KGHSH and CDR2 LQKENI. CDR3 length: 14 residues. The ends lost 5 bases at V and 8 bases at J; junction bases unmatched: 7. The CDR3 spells CASSILAGSDIQYF. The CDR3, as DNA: TGTGCCAGCTCAATTCTAGCGGGGTCGGACATTCAGTACTTC.

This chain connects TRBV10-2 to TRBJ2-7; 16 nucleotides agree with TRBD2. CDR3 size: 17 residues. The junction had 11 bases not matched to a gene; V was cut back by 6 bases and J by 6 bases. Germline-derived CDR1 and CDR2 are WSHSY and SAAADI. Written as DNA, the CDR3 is TGCGCCAGCAGGGATGGGGGGACTAGCGGGAGGGCCCCCGAGCAGTACTTC. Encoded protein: CASRDGGTSGRAPEQYF.

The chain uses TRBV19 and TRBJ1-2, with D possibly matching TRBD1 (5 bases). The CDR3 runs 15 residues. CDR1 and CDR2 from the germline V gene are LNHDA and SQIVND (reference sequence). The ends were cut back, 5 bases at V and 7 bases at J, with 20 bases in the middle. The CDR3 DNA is TGTGCCAGTAGTCCCTCACAGGTCTCAGGTACTGGCTACACCTTC. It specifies CASSPSQVSGTGYTF.

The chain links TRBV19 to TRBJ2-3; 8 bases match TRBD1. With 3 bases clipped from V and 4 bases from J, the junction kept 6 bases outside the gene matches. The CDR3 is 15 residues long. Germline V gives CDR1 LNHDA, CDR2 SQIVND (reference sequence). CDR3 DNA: TGTGCCAGTAGTATCATCAGGGGGCGCCCAGATACGCAGTATTTT. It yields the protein CASSIIRGRPDTQYF.

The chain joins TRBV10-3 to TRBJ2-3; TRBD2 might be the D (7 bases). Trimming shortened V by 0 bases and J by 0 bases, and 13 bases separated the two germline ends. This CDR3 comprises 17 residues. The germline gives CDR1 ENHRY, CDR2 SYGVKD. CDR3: CAISESGGPTSTDTQYF. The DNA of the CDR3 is TGTGCCATCAGTGAGTCCGGGGGGCCTACTAGCACAGATACGCAGTATTTT.

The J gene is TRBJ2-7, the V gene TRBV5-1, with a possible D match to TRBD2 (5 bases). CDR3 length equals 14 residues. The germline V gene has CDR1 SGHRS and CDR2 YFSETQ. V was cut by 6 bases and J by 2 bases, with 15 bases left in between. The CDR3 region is CASKGWGDTYEQYF. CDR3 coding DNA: TGCGCCAGCAAGGGTTGGGGAGACACCTACGAGCAGTACTTC.

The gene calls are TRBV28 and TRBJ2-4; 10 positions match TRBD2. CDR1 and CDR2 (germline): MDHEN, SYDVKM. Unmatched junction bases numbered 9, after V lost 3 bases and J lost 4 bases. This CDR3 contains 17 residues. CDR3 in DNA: TGTGCCAGCAGTTTTTTTCGGCTAGCGGGAGTAAAAAACATTCAGTACTTC. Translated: CASSFFRLAGVKNIQYF.

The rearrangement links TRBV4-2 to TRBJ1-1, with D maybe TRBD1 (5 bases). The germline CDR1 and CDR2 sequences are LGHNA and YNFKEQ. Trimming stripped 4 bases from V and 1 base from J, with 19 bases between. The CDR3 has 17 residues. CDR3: CASSPRGKGDGNTEAFF. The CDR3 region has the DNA TGTGCCAGCAGCCCCCGGGGGAAAGGGGACGGGAACACTGAAGCTTTCTTT.

DNA for the CDR3: TGCGCCAGCAGCTTGTCGGGGACGGGGGGATTTCAGTACTTC. This encodes CASSLSGTGGFQYF. The V call is TRBV5-1, the J call TRBJ2-4; 7 nucleotides line up with TRBD2. V was clipped by 1 base and J by 11 bases; unmatched bases: 9. Germline V gene lookup returns CDR1 SGHRS and CDR2 YFSETQ. This CDR3 region has 14 residues.

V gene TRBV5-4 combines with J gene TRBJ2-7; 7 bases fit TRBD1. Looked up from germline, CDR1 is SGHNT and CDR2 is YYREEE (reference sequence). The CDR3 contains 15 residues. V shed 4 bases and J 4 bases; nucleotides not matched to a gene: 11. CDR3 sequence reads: CASSDSGTDPYEQYF. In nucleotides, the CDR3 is TGTGCCAGCAGCGACTCCGGGACAGACCCTTACGAGCAGTACTTC.

CDR3 coding DNA: TGTGCCAGCTCCCCCGGGACGGAGGGATGGGAGACCCAGTACTTC. Translation gives CASSPGTEGWETQYF. V usage is TRBV18 and J usage is TRBJ2-5, with D maybe TRBD2 (6 bases). Looked up from germline, CDR1 is KGHSH and CDR2 is LQKENI. The CDR3 has 15 amino acids. Trimming pared 6 bases from V and 5 bases from J, leaving 19 bases between.

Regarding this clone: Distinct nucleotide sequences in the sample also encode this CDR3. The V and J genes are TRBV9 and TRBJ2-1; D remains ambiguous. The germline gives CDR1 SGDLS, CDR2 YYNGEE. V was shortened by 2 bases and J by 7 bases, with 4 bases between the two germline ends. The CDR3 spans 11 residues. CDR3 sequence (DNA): TGTGCCAGCAGCGTCGCGAATGAGCAGTTCTTC. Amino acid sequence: CASSVANEQFF.

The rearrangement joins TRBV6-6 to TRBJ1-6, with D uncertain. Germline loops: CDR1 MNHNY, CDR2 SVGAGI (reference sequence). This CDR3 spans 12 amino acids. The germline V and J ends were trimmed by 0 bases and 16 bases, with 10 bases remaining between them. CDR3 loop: CASSYSEPGLHF. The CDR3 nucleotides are TGTGCCAGCAGTTACTCGGAACCGGGGCTCCACTTT.